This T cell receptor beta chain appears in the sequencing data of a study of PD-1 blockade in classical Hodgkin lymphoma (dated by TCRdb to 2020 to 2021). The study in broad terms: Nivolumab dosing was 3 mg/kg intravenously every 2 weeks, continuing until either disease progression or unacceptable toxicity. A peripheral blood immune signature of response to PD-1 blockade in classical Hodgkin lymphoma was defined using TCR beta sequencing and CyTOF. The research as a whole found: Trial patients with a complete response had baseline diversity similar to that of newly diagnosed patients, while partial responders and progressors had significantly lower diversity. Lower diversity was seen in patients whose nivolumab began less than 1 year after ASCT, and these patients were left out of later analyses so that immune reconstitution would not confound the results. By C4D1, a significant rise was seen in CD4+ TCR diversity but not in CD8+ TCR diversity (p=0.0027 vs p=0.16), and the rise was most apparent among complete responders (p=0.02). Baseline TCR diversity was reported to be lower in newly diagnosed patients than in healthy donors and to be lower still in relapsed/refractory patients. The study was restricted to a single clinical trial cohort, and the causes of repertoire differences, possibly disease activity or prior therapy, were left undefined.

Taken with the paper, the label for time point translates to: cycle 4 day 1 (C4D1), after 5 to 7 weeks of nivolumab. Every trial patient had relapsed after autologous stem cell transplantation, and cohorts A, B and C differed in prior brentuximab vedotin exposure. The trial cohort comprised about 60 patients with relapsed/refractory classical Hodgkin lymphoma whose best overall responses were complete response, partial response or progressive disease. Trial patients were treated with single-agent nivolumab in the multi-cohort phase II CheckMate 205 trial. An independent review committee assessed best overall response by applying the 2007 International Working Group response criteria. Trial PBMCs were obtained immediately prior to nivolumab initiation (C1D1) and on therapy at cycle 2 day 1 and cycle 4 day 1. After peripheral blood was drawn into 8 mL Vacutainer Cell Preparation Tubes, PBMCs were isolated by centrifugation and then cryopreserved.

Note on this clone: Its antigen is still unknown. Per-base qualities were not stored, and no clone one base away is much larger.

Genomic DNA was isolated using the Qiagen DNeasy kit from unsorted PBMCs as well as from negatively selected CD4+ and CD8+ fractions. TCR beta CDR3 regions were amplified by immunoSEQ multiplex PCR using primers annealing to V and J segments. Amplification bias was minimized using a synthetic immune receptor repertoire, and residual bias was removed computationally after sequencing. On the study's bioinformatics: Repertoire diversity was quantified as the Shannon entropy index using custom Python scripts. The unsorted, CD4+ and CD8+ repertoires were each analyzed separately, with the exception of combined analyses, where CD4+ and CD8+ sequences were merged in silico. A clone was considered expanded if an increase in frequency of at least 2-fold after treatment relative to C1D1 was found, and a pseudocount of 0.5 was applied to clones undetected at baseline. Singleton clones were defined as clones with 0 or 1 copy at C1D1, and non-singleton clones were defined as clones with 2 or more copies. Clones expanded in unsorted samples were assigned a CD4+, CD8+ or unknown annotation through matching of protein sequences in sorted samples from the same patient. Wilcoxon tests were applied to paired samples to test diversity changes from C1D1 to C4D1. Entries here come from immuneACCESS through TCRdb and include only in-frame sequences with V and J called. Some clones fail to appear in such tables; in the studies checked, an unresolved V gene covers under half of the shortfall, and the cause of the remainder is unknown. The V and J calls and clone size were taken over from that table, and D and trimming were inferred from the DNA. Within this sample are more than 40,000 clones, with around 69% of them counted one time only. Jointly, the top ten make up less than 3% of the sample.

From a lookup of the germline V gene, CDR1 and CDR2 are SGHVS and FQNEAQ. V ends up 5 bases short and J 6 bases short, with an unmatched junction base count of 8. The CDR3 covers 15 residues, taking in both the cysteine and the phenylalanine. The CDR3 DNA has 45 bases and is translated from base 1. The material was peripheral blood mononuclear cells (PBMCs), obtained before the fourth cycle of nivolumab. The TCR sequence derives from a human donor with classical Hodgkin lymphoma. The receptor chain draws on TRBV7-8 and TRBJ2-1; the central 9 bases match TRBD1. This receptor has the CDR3 CASSVWTGAGNEQFF. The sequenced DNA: TGTGCCAGCAGCGTATGGACAGGGGCGGGCAATGAGCAGTTCTTC.